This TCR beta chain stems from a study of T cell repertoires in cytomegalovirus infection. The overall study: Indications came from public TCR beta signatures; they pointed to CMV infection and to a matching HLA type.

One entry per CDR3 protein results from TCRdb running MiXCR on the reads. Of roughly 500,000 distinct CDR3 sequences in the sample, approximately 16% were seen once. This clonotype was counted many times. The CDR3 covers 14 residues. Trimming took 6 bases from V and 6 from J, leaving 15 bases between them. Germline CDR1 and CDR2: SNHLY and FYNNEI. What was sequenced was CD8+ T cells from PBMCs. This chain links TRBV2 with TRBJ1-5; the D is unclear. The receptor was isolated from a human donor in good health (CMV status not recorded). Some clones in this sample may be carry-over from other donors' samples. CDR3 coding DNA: TGTGCCAGCAGCAAGGGAATCGGAGGTCAGCCCCAGCATTTT. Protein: CASSKGIGGQPQHF. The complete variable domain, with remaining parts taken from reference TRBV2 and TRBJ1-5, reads EPEVTQTPSHQVTQMGQEVILRCVPISNHLYFYWYRQILGQKVEFLVSFYNNEISEKSEIFDDQFSVERPDGSNFTLKIRSTKLEDSAMYFCASSKGIGGQPQHFGDGTRLSIL.